The 28 T cell receptor beta chains in this list originate from one sample, sequenced in a study of coeliac disease. TCRdb's copy holds only in-frame clones and misses some; the assay was immunoSEQ multiplex PCR. The sample consists of just over 7,000 clones, 63% of them appearing once. Sequenced material: lamina propria lymphocytes from the gut. These receptors all come from a woman in her fifties or sixties with active celiac disease.

The V gene is TRBV9, the J gene TRBJ1-2; 8 bases map to TRBD1. J was trimmed by 7 bases and V by 0 bases; bases with no gene match: 17. The CDR3 covers 18 residues. The V gene's germline CDR1 is SGDLS and CDR2 YYNGEE. CDR3 in DNA: TGTGCCAGCAGCGTAGAGCCCCGCGCGGCCAGGGGGCGGTTTGGCTACACCTTC. It is translated as CASSVEPRAARGRFGYTF.

This chain uses TRBV9 with TRBJ1-1; D gene unclear. Trimming removed 0 bases at V and 3 bases at J, with 15 bases between. The CDR3 has 16 amino acids. The germline V gene encodes CDR1 SGDLS and CDR2 YYNGEE. The CDR3 loop is CASSVDGFPEDTEAFF. The CDR3 DNA reads TGTGCCAGCAGCGTAGATGGGTTCCCCGAGGACACTGAAGCTTTCTTT. Complete variable domain (other parts from reference TRBV9 and TRBJ1-1): DSGVTQTPKHLITATGQRVTLRCSPRSGDLSVYWYQQSLDQGLQFLIQYYNGEERAKGNILERFSAQQFPDLHSELNLSSLELGDSALYFCASSVDGFPEDTEAFFGQGTRLTVV.

In this sample, this clone turned up a few times. The chain uses TRBV7-2 and TRBJ1-1; TRBD1 might be the D (5 bases). CDR1 SGHTA and CDR2 FQGNSA come from the germline V gene. V lost 5 bases to trimming and J lost 0 bases, with 16 bases between them. This CDR3 region has 16 residues. The CDR3 DNA reads TGTGCCAGCAGCCCCGGGACTCGTGTCATGAACACTGAAGCTTTCTTT. Protein sequence: CASSPGTRVMNTEAFF.

This clone was seen a single time. This chain joins TRBV7-6 and TRBJ1-4; D not certain. The V gene's germline CDR1 is SGHVS and CDR2 FNYEAQ. The V end lost 1 base, the J end lost 10 bases, and 10 bases lay between the germline ends. The CDR3 spans 13 residues. CDR3 protein: CASSLVSLGKLFF. The CDR3 DNA follows: TGTGCCAGCAGCTTAGTGAGTCTCGGAAAACTGTTTTTT. Using reference TRBV7-6 and TRBJ1-4 for the parts outside the CDR3, the full variable domain is GAGVSQSPRYKVTKRGQDVALRCDPISGHVSLYWYRQALGQGPEFLTYFNYEAQQDKSGLPNDRFSAERPEGSISTLTIQRTEQRDSAMYRCASSLVSLGKLFFGSGTQLSVL.

The chain has TRBV28 and TRBJ1-5; tentative D call: TRBD1 (6 bases). The CDR3 is 16 residues long. CDR1 is MDHEN and CDR2 is SYDVKM in the germline V gene. The ends were cut back, 5 bases at V and 6 bases at J, with 20 bases in the middle. The CDR3 loop reads CASSRHERGSGQPQHF. DNA of the CDR3: TGTGCCAGCAGTCGACATGAGAGGGGGTCGGGTCAGCCCCAGCATTTT.

This clone has only one observation. V and J are TRBV6-4 and TRBJ2-3; TRBD2 might be the D (6 bases). The CDR3 is 14 residues long. In germline, CDR1 is MRHNA, CDR2 SNTAGT. The ends were cut back, 6 bases at V and 0 bases at J, with 10 bases in the middle. CDR3 protein: CASRVAASTDTQYF. The CDR3 DNA is TGTGCCAGCAGAGTAGCGGCGAGCACAGATACGCAGTATTTT.

Here the CDR3 DNA reads TGTGCCACCAGCAGAGGGCCCACCGGGACAGGATTCTCGTCCTCTGGAAACACCATATATTTT. Translated, it gives CATSRGPTGTGFSSSGNTIYF. The J gene is TRBJ1-3, the V gene TRBV15, with TRBD1 identical over 8 bases. V shed 1 base and J 0 bases; nucleotides not matched to a gene: 17. CDR1 and CDR2 from the germline V gene are LNHNV and YYDKDF (reference sequence). This CDR3 has 21 amino acids.

V and J are TRBV19 and TRBJ1-1; D may be TRBD1 (5 bases). This CDR3 is 14 amino acids long. V was trimmed by 6 bases and J by 6 bases, leaving 17 bases between them. CDR1 and CDR2 (germline): LNHDA, SQIVND (reference sequence). This CDR3 reads CASRQVGFLSEAFF. The CDR3, as DNA: TGTGCCAGTAGACAGGTCGGTTTTTTATCTGAAGCTTTCTTT.

CDR3 DNA sequence: TGTGCCAGCAGCTTATGGTTGAAGCGGGGGTTAGCAGATACGCAGTATTTT. It translates to CASSLWLKRGLADTQYF. The chain is built from TRBV7-9 and TRBJ2-3; 8 bases align to TRBD2. The CDR3 covers 17 residues. V dropped 2 bases and J dropped 4; count of bases not matched to a gene: 11. CDR1 and CDR2 (germline): SEHNR, FQNEAQ (reference sequence).

This sequence joins TRBV6-4 and TRBJ2-1; 10 bases match TRBD2. V shed 7 bases and J 3 bases; nucleotides not matched to a gene: 21. The germline CDR1 and CDR2 sequences are MRHNA and SNTAGT. This CDR3 has 20 amino acids. The CDR3 reads CASTPKGGLAFPHNYNEQFF. CDR3 in DNA: TGTGCCAGCACCCCCAAGGGGGGACTAGCGTTCCCACACAACTACAATGAGCAGTTCTTC.

This clone occurred a few times. The chain combines TRBV4-3 with TRBJ2-1; the D is unclear. Germline V gives CDR1 LGHNA, CDR2 YSLEER. Trimming cost V 3 bases and J 5 bases, with 8 bases left between them. CDR3 size: 13 residues. The CDR3 coding sequence is TGCGCCAGCAGCCAGAGACTCAACAATGAGCAGTTCTTC. Residues: CASSQRLNNEQFF.

Regarding this clone: Other DNA sequences in the sample encode the same CDR3. This chain connects TRBV2 to TRBJ1-4; 10 nucleotides align to TRBD1. The V gene end was trimmed by 6 bases and the J gene end by 8 bases; junction bases not matched to a gene: 6. The CDR3 has 14 residues. Germline V gene sequence: CDR1 SNHLY, CDR2 FYNNEI. CDR3 in DNA: TGTGCCAGCAGCCCGGGACAGGGGATAGAAAAACTGTTTTTT. It codes for CASSPGQGIEKLFF.

This clone was found a few times. CDR3 sequence (DNA): TGTGCCAGCAGCCCTAGCGGGGGACGCACAGATACGCAGTATTTT. It yields the protein CASSPSGGRTDTQYF. The chain couples TRBV5-4 to TRBJ2-3, with 10 bases identical to TRBD2. Per germline, CDR1 SGHNT and CDR2 YYREEE (reference sequence). After removal of 4 bases from V and 1 base from J, the junction contained 3 bases not matched to a gene. CDR3 length: 15 residues.

V usage is TRBV7-9 and J usage is TRBJ1-4; 11 nucleotides agree with TRBD1. Germline CDR1 and CDR2: SEHNR and FQNEAQ (reference sequence). V lost 5 bases to trimming and J lost 10 bases; unmatched junction nucleotides: 12. CDR3 length: 16 amino acids. The CDR3 reads CASSRPSGTGGRKLFF. CDR3 coding DNA: TGTGCCAGCAGCAGACCTTCCGGGACAGGGGGAAGAAAACTGTTTTTT.

This clone was counted a single time. The gene calls are TRBV7-9 and TRBJ1-1, with 8 bases lining up with TRBD1. J was trimmed by 1 base and V by 6 bases; bases with no gene match: 4. Germline assignment: CDR1 SEHNR and CDR2 FQNEAQ (reference sequence). The CDR3 consists of 14 residues. The CDR3 DNA is TGTGCCAGCAGATACGGACAGGGGAACACTGAAGCTTTCTTT. Translation: CASRYGQGNTEAFF.

V gene TRBV5-1 combines with J gene TRBJ1-6; the D is unclear. Trimming took off 7 bases at V and 6 bases at J, with 17 bases between the two ends. The CDR3 is 15 residues long. The V gene's germline CDR1 is SGHRS and CDR2 YFSETQ. DNA of the CDR3: TGCGCCAGCCAGCAAGCGGCCCGAGGTAATTCACCCCTCCACTTT. It is translated as CASQQAARGNSPLHF.

This clone showed up just once. This rearrangement joins TRBV7-2 to TRBJ2-6; unclear D gene. Germline loops: CDR1 SGHTA, CDR2 FQGNSA. This CDR3 spans 14 amino acids. With 5 bases removed from V and 0 bases from J, the gap between germline ends came to 5 bases. The CDR3 DNA sequence: TGTGCCAGCAGCCCGGGCTCTGGGGCCAACGTCCTGACTTTC. Its protein product is CASSPGSGANVLTF. The full variable domain, rest sourced from reference TRBV7-2 and TRBJ2-6, is GAGVSQSPSNKVTEKGKDVELRCDPISGHTALYWYRQSLGQGLEFLIYFQGNSAPDKSGLPSDRFSAERTGGSVSTLTIQRTQQEDSAVYLCASSPGSGANVLTFGAGSRLTVL.

The chain recombines TRBV28 with TRBJ2-7, with D possibly being TRBD1 (7 bases). Looked up from germline, CDR1 is MDHEN and CDR2 is SYDVKM. The germline V and J ends were trimmed by 4 bases and 7 bases, with 26 bases remaining between them. CDR3 length: 17 amino acids. Here the CDR3 DNA reads TGTGCCAGCAGTTGGAGAGGGGGCTTACCGGGAGTGGGGGAGCAGTACTTC. Translated: CASSWRGGLPGVGEQYF.

The J gene is TRBJ2-2, the V gene TRBV30; TRBD2 agrees at 9 bases. V lost 3 bases to trimming and J lost 4 bases; unmatched junction nucleotides: 0. This CDR3 has 13 amino acids. Germline lookup yields CDR1 GTSNPN and CDR2 SVGIG (reference sequence). The CDR3 protein is CAWRRGGTGELFF. The CDR3 DNA reads TGTGCCTGGAGGCGGGGGGGCACCGGGGAGCTGTTTTTT.

The gene calls are TRBV28 and TRBJ2-1, with 8 bases matching TRBD1. Germline CDR1 is MDHEN and CDR2 is SYDVKM. Trimming removed 6 bases from V and 1 base from J; junction bases left unmatched: 8. This CDR3 is built from 16 residues. The CDR3 region is CASSPTGAGSYNEQFF. The CDR3 DNA reads as TGTGCCAGCAGCCCGACAGGGGCAGGTTCCTACAATGAGCAGTTCTTC.

The chain combines TRBV4-3 with TRBJ2-1; 10 bases agree with TRBD2. This CDR3 has 16 residues. The germline V gene has CDR1 LGHNA and CDR2 YSLEER. V gave up 3 bases and J gave up 8 bases; unmatched junction bases: 10. The DNA for the CDR3 is TGCGCCAGCAGCCATGCTCTAGCGGGAGTTGTTGATGAGCAGTTCTTC. Translation gives CASSHALAGVVDEQFF.

The J gene is TRBJ2-5, the V gene TRBV30, with D maybe TRBD1 (6 bases). Trimming shortened V by 1 base and J by 5 bases, and 38 bases separated the two germline ends. This CDR3 is 22 amino acids long. CDR1 and CDR2 from the germline V gene are GTSNPN and SVGIG (reference sequence). The CDR3 sequence: CAWSAIGVSVSFRTENRETQYF. The CDR3 bases are TGTGCCTGGAGTGCAATTGGGGTTTCGGTAAGTTTTCGGACAGAAAATAGGGAGACCCAGTACTTC.

The CDR3 DNA is TGTGCCAGCAGCCCCCGGGGGGTGGCATCTGGGGCCAACGTCCTGACTTTC. Translated: CASSPRGVASGANVLTF. The rearrangement joins TRBV11-2 to TRBJ2-6; 7 bases match TRBD2. The CDR3 covers 17 residues. Looked up from germline, CDR1 is SGHAT and CDR2 is FQNNGV. The V gene end was trimmed by 5 bases and the J gene end by 1 base; junction bases not matched to a gene: 8.

This clone was detected a few times. The chain employs TRBV11-2 and TRBJ1-1; no clear D. CDR1 SGHAT and CDR2 FQNNGV come from the germline V gene. The CDR3 extends over 15 amino acids. V lost 2 bases to trimming and J lost 1 base, with 11 bases between them. CDR3 bases: TGTGCCAGCAGCTTAAGCGCAGCCGGGAACACTGAAGCTTTCTTT. This sequence encodes CASSLSAAGNTEAFF. The full variable domain, with the rest looked up from reference TRBV11-2 and TRBJ1-1, is EAGVAQSPRYKIIEKRQSVAFWCNPISGHATLYWYQQILGQGPKLLIQFQNNGVVDDSQLPKDRFSAERLKGVDSTLKIQPAKLEDSAVYLCASSLSAAGNTEAFFGQGTRLTVV.

This chain connects TRBV28 to TRBJ1-2; D gene unclear. Between the trimmed V and J ends, which lost 5 bases and 4 bases, there was a span of 14 bases. CDR1 is MDHEN, CDR2 SYDVKM, per germline. This CDR3 has 14 amino acids. The DNA for the CDR3 is TGTGCCAGCAGTGCCCAATCCTATGGCTATGGCTACACCTTC. It is translated as CASSAQSYGYGYTF.

V usage is TRBV27 and J usage is TRBJ2-2; D might be TRBD2 (7 bases). The CDR3 runs to 17 residues. Trimming cost V 2 bases and J 7 bases, with 20 bases left between them. Looked up from germline, CDR1 is MNHEY and CDR2 is SMNVEV (reference sequence). As DNA, the CDR3 is TGTGCCAGCAGTTTACCCAAGAGGGGGGGAGGAGGCGGGGAGCTGTTTTTT. Amino acid sequence: CASSLPKRGGGGGELFF.

The V call is TRBV18, the J call TRBJ2-7; 7 bases agree with TRBD1. Germline assignment: CDR1 KGHSH and CDR2 LQKENI. CDR3 length: 14 residues. J gave up 0 bases and V 4 bases, and 3 bases lay outside the gene matches. The DNA of the CDR3 is TGTGCCAGCTCACGCTCAGGGGGCTCCTACGAGCAGTACTTC. Protein sequence: CASSRSGGSYEQYF.

This chain uses TRBV15 with TRBJ2-1; 8 bases line up with TRBD2. Trimming took 0 bases from V and 9 from J; bases not matched to a gene: 4. CDR1 and CDR2 (germline): LNHNV, YYDKDF (reference sequence). The CDR3 runs 14 residues. The chain's CDR3 is CATSRETSAGEQFF. DNA for the CDR3: TGTGCCACCAGCAGAGAGACTAGCGCAGGTGAGCAGTTCTTC.